The clone carrying this T cell receptor beta chain was seen only a few times. Its target is unknown. This sample was taken from a study of cytomegalovirus exposure and HLA in healthy donors. With 60 Vbeta and 13 Jbeta primers, the PCR was carried out. Assay used: immunoSEQ multiplex PCR; TCRdb lists only in-frame clones, some missing. The sample includes 100,000 to 120,000 clones, about 79% seen only once; the top ten take around 2.7%. Regarding the study as a whole: CMV serostatus was the only immune exposure information that was available. An analysis that was carried out later associated 16,000 or so TCR beta sequences with HLA alleles at 0.05 false discovery rate. Most CMV-associated TCR beta chains were later found to appear HLA-restricted. Most sequenced TCRs were rare (though some public TCRs occurred in many donors).

Unmatched junction bases numbered 11, after V lost 7 bases and J lost 8 bases. This CDR3 region has 13 residues. Germline values: CDR1 SQVTM, CDR2 ANQGSEA. This receptor was taken from a woman aged 18-29 years in good health and CMV-seronegative. The rearrangement links TRBV29-1 to TRBJ2-3; TRBD1 matches at 8 bases. Sequencing input: PBMCs. The CDR3 DNA is TGCAGCGCCGGGACAGGCGGTCGAGGTACGCAGTATTTT. Translated: CSAGTGGRGTQYF.